The clone carrying this T cell receptor beta chain was seen at least ten times. What it binds is unknown. TCRdb re-analysed the 5' RACE reads in MiXCR, keeping a single row per CDR3 protein. The sample holds 300,000 to 400,000 distinct CDR3 sequences, around 4.1% seen once. Germline V gene data show CDR1 as SGDLS and CDR2 as YYNGEE. The CDR3 length is 13 residues. The V end lost 2 bases, the J end lost 4 bases, and 9 bases lay between the germline ends. These data come from a study of T cells after yellow fever vaccination. For the study at large: The fractions with low cell numbers were processed using SMART-Seq v4 Ultra Low Input.

Findings and caveats of the study: It was a weaker secondary response, yet one that peaked faster, at day 5 versus 15. CD4 and CD8 compartments shared a small share of clonotypes, likely from convergent recombination. Most clones from primary vaccination were detected again post-booster (roughly 96% CD4, roughly 85% CD8).

This receptor was identified in a man aged 18 to 35 who received the YFV17D yellow fever vaccine. This specimen was PBMCs, taken 5 days after the yellow fever booster vaccination. The J gene is TRBJ2-5, the V gene TRBV9; tentatively, D is TRBD2 (5 bases). The CDR3, as DNA: TGTGCCAGCAGCGTGGGTGGAGGAGAGACCCAGTACTTC. Protein product: CASSVGGGETQYF.